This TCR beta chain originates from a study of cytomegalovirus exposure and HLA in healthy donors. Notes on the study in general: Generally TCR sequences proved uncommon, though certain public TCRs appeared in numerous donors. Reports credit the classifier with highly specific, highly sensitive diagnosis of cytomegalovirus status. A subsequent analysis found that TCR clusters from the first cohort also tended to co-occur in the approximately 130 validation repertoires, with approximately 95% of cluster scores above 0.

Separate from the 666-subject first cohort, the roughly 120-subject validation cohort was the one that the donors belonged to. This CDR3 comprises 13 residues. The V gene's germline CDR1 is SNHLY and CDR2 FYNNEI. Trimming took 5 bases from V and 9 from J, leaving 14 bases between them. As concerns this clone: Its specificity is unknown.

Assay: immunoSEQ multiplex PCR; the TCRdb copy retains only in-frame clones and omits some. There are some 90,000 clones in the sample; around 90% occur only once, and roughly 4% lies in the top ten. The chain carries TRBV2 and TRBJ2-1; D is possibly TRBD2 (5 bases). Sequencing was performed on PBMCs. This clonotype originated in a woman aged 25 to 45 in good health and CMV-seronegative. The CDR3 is CASSTRDQGEQFF. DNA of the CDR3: TGTGCCAGCAGTACCCGGGATCAAGGTGAGCAGTTCTTC.